Presented here are 19 T cell receptor beta chains from one specimen sequenced in a study of tumor and adjacent non-tumor tissue in lung cancer. The template was RNA from unsorted bulk tissue. Distant lung tissue was collected more than 3 cm away from the tumor edge. TCRbeta libraries were built with three rounds of nested PCR, modified from ARM-PCR. In TCRdb, the multiplex PCR reads were re-called with MiXCR into one record per CDR3 protein. Counted here are over 100,000 distinct CDR3 sequences, around 57% occurring once; the ten biggest clones make up roughly 20%. The source material was distant non-tumor lung tissue. All receptors come from a man aged 55 to 70 with non-small cell lung cancer.

Concerning this clonotype: A read error may explain this, as a much larger clone is one base away. V is TRBV7-8 and J is TRBJ1-2; D not certain. Deletions cut 5 bases from V and 8 bases from J, with 15 bases between. Germline V gene data show CDR1 as SGHVS and CDR2 as FQNEAQ. This CDR3 is built from 13 residues. The CDR3 region is CASSPSAAWGYTF. The CDR3 coding sequence is TGTGCCAGCAGCCCCTCAGCGGCCTGGGGCTACACCTTC.

The chain couples TRBV20-1 to TRBJ2-5, with D unresolved. The germline V gene has CDR1 DFQATT and CDR2 SNEGSKA (reference sequence). The V gene lost 1 base and the J gene lost 3 bases, with 9 bases spanning the gap. The CDR3 covers 13 residues. The DNA for the CDR3 is TGCAGTGCTAGAGCCAACCTCAAAGAGACCCAGTACTTC. Protein sequence: CSARANLKETQYF.

The CDR3 DNA reads as TGTGCCAGCACCATCCGGAGGTCGATTGAAGCTTTCTTT. Translating gives CASTIRRSIEAFF. The rearrangement links TRBV12-3 or TRBV12-4 to TRBJ1-1, with D unresolved. The CDR3 runs to 13 residues. Trimming shortened V by 7 bases and J by 7 bases, and 16 bases separated the two germline ends.

About this clonotype itself: This sequence may be a read error, since a much larger clone differs from it by one base. The chain carries TRBV4-2 and TRBJ1-5; D is possibly TRBD1 (5 bases). The germline CDR1 and CDR2 sequences are LGHNA and YNFKEQ. The CDR3 totals 15 residues. The CDR3 DNA reads as TGTGCCAGCAGCCAAGGGGGGGATAGCAATCAGCACCAGCATTTT. It yields the protein CASSQGGDSNQHQHF.

In the case of this clonotype: Lacking the conserved final phenylalanine or tryptophan, this CDR3 likely reflects a read error. The chain recombines TRBV11-2 with TRBJ2-3; 11 bases are shared with TRBD2. There are 18 residues in the CDR3. V trimming: 3 bases; J trimming: 1 base; junction bases outside the gene matches: 9. Germline assignment: CDR1 SGHAT and CDR2 FQNNGV. The CDR3 loop is CASSLRLAGSYGTDTQYS. DNA of the CDR3: TGTGCCAGCAGCTTGCGACTAGCGGGGTCTTATGGCACAGATACGCAGTATTCT.

The sample holds many counts of this clonotype. The V call is TRBV6-1, the J call TRBJ2-7; 9 bases are a match to TRBD1. The CDR3 length is 15 residues. The ends lost 4 bases at V and 5 bases at J; junction bases unmatched: 9. The germline gives CDR1 MNHNS, CDR2 SASEGT. CDR3 in DNA: TGTGCCAGCAGTGCCAAACAGGGGGCCGCGGACGAGCAGTACTTC. Protein sequence: CASSAKQGAADEQYF.

This chain joins TRBV7-9 and TRBJ1-6; 8 bases line up with TRBD1. This CDR3 has 15 amino acids. The ends lost 5 bases at V and 11 bases at J; junction bases unmatched: 11. Germline V CDR1 and CDR2: SEHNR, FQNEAQ (reference sequence). The chain's CDR3 is CASSKETGVNPPLHF. CDR3 in DNA: TGTGCCAGCAGCAAGGAGACAGGGGTGAATCCACCCCTCCACTTT.

This clonotype was counted at least ten times. The chain couples TRBV5-6 to TRBJ1-5, with D uncertain. This CDR3 contains 15 residues. In germline, CDR1 is SGHDT, CDR2 YYEEEE. V was trimmed by 2 bases and J by 6 bases, leaving 15 bases between them. The CDR3 coding sequence is TGTGCCAGCAGCTTCTGGGATGGAAGGACTCAGCCCCAGCATTTT. It translates to CASSFWDGRTQPQHF.

Remarks on this clonotype: A much larger clone lies one base from this, so it may be a read error. CDR3 nucleotide sequence: TGTGCCACTTCATTGAGCACAGGGGGCAATGAGCAGTCCTTC. Translation: CATSLSTGGNEQSF. The V call is TRBV10-3, the J call TRBJ2-1; 9 positions match TRBD1. Looked up from germline, CDR1 is ENHRY and CDR2 is SYGVKD. The CDR3 extends over 14 amino acids.

The count of this clonotype is one. One end of the junction does not line up with germline, which may come from a read error. J is TRBJ2-5 and V is TRBV30, with TRBD2 as a possible D gene (6 bases). The germline V gene has CDR1 GTSNPN and CDR2 SVGIG (reference sequence). The length of the CDR3 is 15 residues. The CDR3 is CAWSAPPGRQESQYF. The CDR3 nucleotides read TGTGCCTGGAGTGCACCTCCAGGGAGGCAAGAGAGCCAGTACTTC.

V gene TRBV12-3 or TRBV12-4 combines with J gene TRBJ2-1; D not resolved. Trimming removed 6 bases from V and 5 bases from J, with 14 bases in between. The CDR3 covers 14 residues. The CDR3 sequence: CASSYWHDNNEQFF. The CDR3 coding sequence is TGTGCCAGCAGCTACTGGCATGACAACAATGAGCAGTTCTTC.

This clonotype came up a few times. One junction end does not reproduce the germline sequence, and a read error may be involved. The J gene is TRBJ2-7, the V gene TRBV11-2, with D unclear. The CDR3 runs 12 residues. Germline V gene sequence: CDR1 SGHAT, CDR2 FQNNGV. In nucleotides, the CDR3 is TGTGCCAACAGCTTTTACTCTTACGAGCAGTATTTC. It yields the protein CANSFYSYEQYF.

Concerning this clonotype itself: Given a much more abundant clone one base away, this may be a read error. The chain links TRBV20-1 to TRBJ2-5; maybe TRBD2 (6 bases). This CDR3 spans 17 amino acids. Germline V lookup: CDR1 DFQATT, CDR2 SNEGSKA (reference sequence). The CDR3 is CNAREGRPRTIQETQYF. The CDR3 DNA is TGCAATGCTAGAGAGGGGAGGCCCCGGACGATTCAAGAGACCCAGTACTTC.

To note about this clonotype: Just one base apart from a much larger clone, this may be a read error. V and J are TRBV12-3 or TRBV12-4 and TRBJ2-7; 13 bases match TRBD2. CDR3 length: 15 amino acids. The CDR3 protein is CSSRPGTSGIYGQYF. The CDR3 nucleotides read TGTTCCAGCAGGCCGGGGACTAGCGGGATCTACGGGCAGTACTTC.

This clonotype was recorded once. A much bigger clone sits one base away, suggesting this may be a read error. The chain has TRBV6-2 or TRBV6-3 and TRBJ1-5; TRBD1 is a possible D gene (5 bases). V lost 10 bases and J 7 bases, leaving 20 bases between the germline ends. Germline CDR1 is MNHEY and CDR2 is SVGEGT. The CDR3 loop spans 14 amino acids. CDR3 DNA sequence: TGTGCCAACAGCCTCTTGGGACGGGGCCAGCCCCAGCATTTT. Translation: CANSLLGRGQPQHF.

This clonotype has a single count. The junction does not match germline at one end; this may be a read error. The chain uses TRBV10-2 and TRBJ2-7; 8 bases are shared with TRBD1. This CDR3 has 14 amino acids. Germline lookup yields CDR1 WSHSY and CDR2 SAAADI. CDR3 amino acids: CTSDHNPTGGEQYF. CDR3 bases: TGCACCAGCGACCACAACCCTACAGGGGGCGAGCAGTACTTC.

For this clonotype: The junction and the germline gene differ at one end; a read error may be behind it. The V call is TRBV11-2, the J call TRBJ2-3, with 12 bases identical to TRBD2. The CDR3 loop spans 15 amino acids. Germline V gene lookup returns CDR1 SGHAT and CDR2 FQNNGV. The CDR3, as DNA: TGTGCCAACAGCTTAGGACTAGCGGGAACGGATACACAGTATTTT. Its protein product is CANSLGLAGTDTQYF.

For this clonotype: Its ends do not fully match the called genes, so a read error is possible. The chain uses TRBV6-5 and TRBJ2-4, with 13 bases that match TRBD2. This CDR3 comprises 18 residues. Germline CDR1 reads MNHEY; CDR2 reads SVGAGI. The chain's CDR3 is CTSSQTSGRRMGKNIRYF. The CDR3 DNA is TGTACCAGTAGTCAGACTAGCGGGAGGCGGATGGGCAAAAACATTCGGTACTTC.

Concerning this clonotype itself: At one boundary the junction diverges from the germline segment, which might be a read error. This chain connects TRBV2 to TRBJ2-3; 11 nucleotides align to TRBD2. The CDR3 runs 18 residues. Germline-derived CDR1 and CDR2 are SNHLY and FYNNEI. DNA for the CDR3: TGTGCCAGCAGCTTGATGGGACTAGCGGTTCTAAGCACAGATGCGCAGTATTTT. Its translation: CASSLMGLAVLSTDAQYF. Complete variable domain (other parts from reference TRBV2 and TRBJ2-3): EPEVTQTPSHQVTQMGQEVILRCVPISNHLYFYWYRQILGQKVEFLVSFYNNEISEKSEIFDDQFSVERPDGSNFTLKIRSTKLEDSAMYFCASSLMGLAVLSTDAQYFGPGTRLTVL.